Listed here are 17 T cell receptor beta chains from one sample, sequenced in a study of radiation and T cells in renal cell carcinoma. Time point described: blood 4 weeks post-SBRT, at nephrectomy. Treatment in this sample: 15 Gy SBRT to primary tumor, nephrectomy 4 weeks later. TCRdb keeps only in-frame clones here, not all; method: immunoSEQ multiplex PCR. The profile shows some 80,000 clones, 70% to 90% of them singletons. The input for sequencing was blood, taken from a patient whose treatment included radiotherapy and nephrectomy. The receptors shown here come from a woman aged 60 to 75 with renal cell carcinoma.

In this sample, this clone turned up a few times. This chain links TRBV7-6 with TRBJ2-7; the D call may be TRBD1 or TRBD2 (6 bases each). Trimming took 3 bases from V and 3 from J, leaving 9 bases between them. Per germline, CDR1 SGHVS and CDR2 FNYEAQ. The CDR3 contains 13 residues. CDR3 nucleotides: TGTGCCAGCAGCTTGGGGGGACACTACGAGCAGTACTTC. It yields the protein CASSLGGHYEQYF.

The chain is built from TRBV6-6 and TRBJ2-7; D might be TRBD2 (6 bases). Trimming took off 8 bases at V and 0 bases at J, with 17 bases between the two ends. Germline CDR1 and CDR2: MNHNY and SVGAGI (reference sequence). CDR3 length equals 15 residues. The CDR3 DNA sequence: TGTGCCAGCGACCCCATTGGGGGGAGCTCCTACGAGCAGTACTTC. Its translation: CASDPIGGSSYEQYF.

The J gene is TRBJ2-5, the V gene TRBV29-1, with D uncertain. Germline CDR1 is SQVTM and CDR2 is ANQGSEA. The CDR3 consists of 12 residues. V lost 3 bases, J lost 6 bases, and 11 bases lay in between. As DNA, the CDR3 is TGCAGCGTTGACACGGGTCCTAAGACCCAGTACTTC. Translating gives CSVDTGPKTQYF.

The genes are TRBV10-3 and TRBJ1-2; TRBD1 might be the D (6 bases). The germline V gene encodes CDR1 ENHRY and CDR2 SYGVKD. This CDR3 has 16 amino acids. Trimming removed 6 bases at V and 5 bases at J, with 22 bases between. The CDR3 spells CAIRRQAIEDEYGYTF. DNA for the CDR3: TGTGCCATCAGAAGACAGGCTATAGAGGATGAGTATGGCTACACCTTC.

This rearrangement joins TRBV6-6 to TRBJ1-1; tentatively, D is TRBD1 (5 bases). Germline V gene sequence: CDR1 MNHNY, CDR2 SVGAGI (reference sequence). With 6 bases removed from V and 1 base from J, the gap between germline ends came to 15 bases. The CDR3 has 15 amino acids. For the CDR3, the DNA is TGTGCCAGCAGAAATCCCGGGGGAGGGAACACTGAAGCTTTCTTT. It codes for CASRNPGGGNTEAFF.

This sequence joins TRBV6-4 and TRBJ2-2; TRBD1 is a possible D gene (6 bases). The V and J ends lost 0 bases and 7 bases respectively, with 9 bases between them. The CDR3 consists of 14 residues. Germline V gene sequence: CDR1 MRHNA, CDR2 SNTAGT. CDR3 sequence reads: CASSDSGGYGELFF. The CDR3 DNA follows: TGTGCCAGCAGTGACTCAGGGGGATACGGGGAGCTGTTTTTT.

This chain connects TRBV19 to TRBJ2-6; 8 nucleotides match TRBD1. Germline lookup yields CDR1 LNHDA and CDR2 SQIVND (reference sequence). The CDR3 totals 14 residues. V lost 8 bases and J lost 2; bases outside the gene matches: 2. The CDR3: CASWTGTGANVLTF. The CDR3 DNA reads as TGTGCCAGTTGGACAGGGACTGGGGCCAACGTCCTGACTTTC.

This rearrangement joins TRBV6-5 to TRBJ1-2, with D hard to call. V was pared by 5 bases and J by 3 bases, with 10 bases between. CDR3 length equals 13 residues. Germline V gene lookup returns CDR1 MNHEY and CDR2 SVGAGI. CDR3 bases: TGTGCCAGCAGTGGACCGGGCTACTATGGCTACACCTTC. It translates to CASSGPGYYGYTF.

The V gene is TRBV6-5, the J gene TRBJ2-7; perhaps TRBD2 as D (6 bases). Germline values: CDR1 MNHEY, CDR2 SVGAGI. The CDR3 is 14 residues long. Deletions cut 0 bases from V and 3 bases from J, with 9 bases between. CDR3 nucleotides: TGTGCCAGCAGTTACTCTGCGGGGCTCTACGAGCAGTACTTC. It encodes CASSYSAGLYEQYF.

The J gene is TRBJ2-3, the V gene TRBV4-1; unclear D gene. V lost 0 bases, J lost 5 bases, and 6 bases lay in between. CDR3 length equals 13 residues. Germline CDR1 is MGHRA and CDR2 is YSYEKL. CDR3 DNA sequence: TGCGCCAGCAGCCAAGAGGACCTAGATACGCAGTATTTT. This codes for CASSQEDLDTQYF.

The table lists this clone with many counts. The CDR3 protein is CASSIGRVNEQFF. CDR3 coding DNA: TGTGCCAGTAGTATCGGCAGGGTCAATGAGCAGTTCTTC. This rearrangement joins TRBV19 to TRBJ2-1, with D possibly matching TRBD1 (5 bases). The germline gives CDR1 LNHDA, CDR2 SQIVND (reference sequence). V was clipped by 3 bases and J by 6 bases, with 9 bases between them. This CDR3 is 13 amino acids long.

V is TRBV5-1 and J is TRBJ1-4, with TRBD1 as a possible D gene (6 bases). This CDR3 is built from 15 residues. Per germline, CDR1 SGHRS and CDR2 YFSETQ. V lost 0 bases, J lost 8 bases, and 14 bases lay in between. The DNA for the CDR3 is TGCGCCAGCAGCTTGGGGACAGCCGGGGGAGAAAAACTGTTTTTT. Protein product: CASSLGTAGGEKLFF.

This chain links TRBV6-5 with TRBJ2-3; 7 positions agree with TRBD2. Germline CDR1 MNHEY, CDR2 SVGAGI. J lost 6 bases, V lost 0 bases, and 9 bases had no gene match. The CDR3 covers 16 residues. The CDR3 DNA is TGTGCCAGCAGTTACTCGGGGGGGATCAGTTGGGATACGCAGTATTTT. It is translated as CASSYSGGISWDTQYF.

This sequence joins TRBV19 and TRBJ2-3, with D tentatively TRBD2 (5 bases). The CDR3 has 16 residues. The V gene lost 9 bases and the J gene lost 2 bases, with 21 bases spanning the gap. Germline lookup yields CDR1 LNHDA and CDR2 SQIVND (reference sequence). For the CDR3, the DNA is TGTGCCAGAACCTCCCCGGTCGGGGAGCCCACAGATACGCAGTATTTT. Encoded protein: CARTSPVGEPTDTQYF.

The rearrangement joins TRBV5-1 to TRBJ2-1; D is unclear. The CDR3 runs to 13 residues. The germline CDR1 and CDR2 sequences are SGHRS and YFSETQ. Trimming left V 0 bases short and J 5 bases short, with 6 bases between. The CDR3 sequence: CASSLVQNNEQFF. CDR3 coding DNA: TGCGCCAGCAGCTTGGTCCAGAACAATGAGCAGTTCTTC.

CDR3: CASSLVLAGAANYNEQFF. In DNA, the CDR3 is TGTGCCAGCAGCTTAGTACTAGCGGGGGCCGCTAATTACAATGAGCAGTTCTTC. The chain carries TRBV7-9 and TRBJ2-1; the match to TRBD2 covers 11 bases. Trimming removed 1 base from V and 4 bases from J; junction bases left unmatched: 9. The CDR3 is made up of 18 amino acids. Germline V gene data show CDR1 as SEHNR and CDR2 as FQNEAQ (reference sequence).

The chain carries TRBV5-6 and TRBJ2-2, with 7 bases aligning to TRBD1. V lost 2 bases, J lost 5 bases, and 6 bases stayed unmatched. CDR1 and CDR2 from the germline V gene are SGHDT and YYEEEE. This CDR3 comprises 15 residues. CDR3 amino acids: CASSLGGLGTGELFF. For the CDR3, the DNA is TGTGCCAGCAGCTTAGGGGGCTTGGGGACCGGGGAGCTGTTTTTT.